This TCR beta chain was profiled in a study of T cells after yellow fever vaccination. Study-wide points: A weaker secondary response peaked on day 5, the primary on day 15. Re-detected after boosting: most primary clones, 96% of CD4 and around 86% of CD8.

They built TCR cDNA with 5'RACE template switching, a step that put in a universal primer site and UMIs. One entry per CDR3 protein results from TCRdb running MiXCR on the 5' RACE reads. The sample contains 350,000 to 450,000 distinct CDR3 sequences, around 6.5% of which appear only once. This clonotype was seen many times. Its antigen is currently unknown. Germline assignment: CDR1 SGHTA and CDR2 FQGNSA. The CDR3 is 14 residues long. The ends lost 5 bases at V and 3 bases at J; junction bases unmatched: 6. Sequenced material: PBMCs, taken 5 days after the yellow fever booster vaccination. The rearrangement joins TRBV7-2 to TRBJ2-7, with 8 bases fitting TRBD1. The clonotype was recovered from a man younger than 40 who received the YFV17D yellow fever vaccine. Written as DNA, the CDR3 is TGTGCCAGCAGCCAGGGGGCAGGTAACTACGAGCAGTACTTC. Amino acid sequence: CASSQGAGNYEQYF. The complete variable domain, with remaining parts taken from reference TRBV7-2 and TRBJ2-7, reads GAGVSQSPSNKVTEKGKDVELRCDPISGHTALYWYRQSLGQGLEFLIYFQGNSAPDKSGLPSDRFSAERTGGSVSTLTIQRTQQEDSAVYLCASSQGAGNYEQYFGPGTRLTVT.